This T cell receptor beta chain originates from a study of CD8 T cells in ankylosing spondylitis. Whole-study findings and limits: Prior work had noted some motif variants in reactive arthritis blood and synovial fluid.

TCRdb called the 5' RACE reads again in MiXCR, with one record for every CDR3 protein. The sample holds about 140,000 distinct CDR3 sequences, roughly 8.4% seen once. This clonotype was counted many times. Its antigen is still unknown. The CDR3 is 13 residues long. Germline CDR1 KGHSH, CDR2 LQKENI. V was shortened by 3 bases and J by 8 bases, with 11 bases between the two germline ends. Sample: synovial fluid, either unsorted or a sorted T cell fraction (not recorded which). The chain has TRBV18 and TRBJ2-1; D is tentatively TRBD1 or TRBD2 (5 bases each). The sequence derives from a male donor with ankylosing spondylitis. CDR3 bases: TGTGCCAGCTCACCGGGACCCTGGGATGAGCAGTTCTTC. It translates to CASSPGPWDEQFF.